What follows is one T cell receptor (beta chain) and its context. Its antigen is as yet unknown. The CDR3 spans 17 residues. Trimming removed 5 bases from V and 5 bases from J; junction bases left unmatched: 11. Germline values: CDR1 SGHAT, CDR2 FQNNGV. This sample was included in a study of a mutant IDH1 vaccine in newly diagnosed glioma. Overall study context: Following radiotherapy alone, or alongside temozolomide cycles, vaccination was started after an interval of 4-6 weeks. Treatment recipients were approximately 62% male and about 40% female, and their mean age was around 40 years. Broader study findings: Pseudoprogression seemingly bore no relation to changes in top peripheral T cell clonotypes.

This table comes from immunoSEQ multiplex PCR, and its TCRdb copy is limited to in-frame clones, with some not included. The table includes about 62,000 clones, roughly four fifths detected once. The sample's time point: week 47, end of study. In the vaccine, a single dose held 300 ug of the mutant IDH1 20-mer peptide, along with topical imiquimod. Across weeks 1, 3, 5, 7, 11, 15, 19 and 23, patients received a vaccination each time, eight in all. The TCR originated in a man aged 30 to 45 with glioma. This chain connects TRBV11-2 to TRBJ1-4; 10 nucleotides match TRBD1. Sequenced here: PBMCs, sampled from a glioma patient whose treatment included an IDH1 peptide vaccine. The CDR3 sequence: CASSTRDRGWVNEKLFF. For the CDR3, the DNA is TGTGCCAGCAGCACGCGGGACAGGGGCTGGGTAAATGAAAAACTGTTTTTT.